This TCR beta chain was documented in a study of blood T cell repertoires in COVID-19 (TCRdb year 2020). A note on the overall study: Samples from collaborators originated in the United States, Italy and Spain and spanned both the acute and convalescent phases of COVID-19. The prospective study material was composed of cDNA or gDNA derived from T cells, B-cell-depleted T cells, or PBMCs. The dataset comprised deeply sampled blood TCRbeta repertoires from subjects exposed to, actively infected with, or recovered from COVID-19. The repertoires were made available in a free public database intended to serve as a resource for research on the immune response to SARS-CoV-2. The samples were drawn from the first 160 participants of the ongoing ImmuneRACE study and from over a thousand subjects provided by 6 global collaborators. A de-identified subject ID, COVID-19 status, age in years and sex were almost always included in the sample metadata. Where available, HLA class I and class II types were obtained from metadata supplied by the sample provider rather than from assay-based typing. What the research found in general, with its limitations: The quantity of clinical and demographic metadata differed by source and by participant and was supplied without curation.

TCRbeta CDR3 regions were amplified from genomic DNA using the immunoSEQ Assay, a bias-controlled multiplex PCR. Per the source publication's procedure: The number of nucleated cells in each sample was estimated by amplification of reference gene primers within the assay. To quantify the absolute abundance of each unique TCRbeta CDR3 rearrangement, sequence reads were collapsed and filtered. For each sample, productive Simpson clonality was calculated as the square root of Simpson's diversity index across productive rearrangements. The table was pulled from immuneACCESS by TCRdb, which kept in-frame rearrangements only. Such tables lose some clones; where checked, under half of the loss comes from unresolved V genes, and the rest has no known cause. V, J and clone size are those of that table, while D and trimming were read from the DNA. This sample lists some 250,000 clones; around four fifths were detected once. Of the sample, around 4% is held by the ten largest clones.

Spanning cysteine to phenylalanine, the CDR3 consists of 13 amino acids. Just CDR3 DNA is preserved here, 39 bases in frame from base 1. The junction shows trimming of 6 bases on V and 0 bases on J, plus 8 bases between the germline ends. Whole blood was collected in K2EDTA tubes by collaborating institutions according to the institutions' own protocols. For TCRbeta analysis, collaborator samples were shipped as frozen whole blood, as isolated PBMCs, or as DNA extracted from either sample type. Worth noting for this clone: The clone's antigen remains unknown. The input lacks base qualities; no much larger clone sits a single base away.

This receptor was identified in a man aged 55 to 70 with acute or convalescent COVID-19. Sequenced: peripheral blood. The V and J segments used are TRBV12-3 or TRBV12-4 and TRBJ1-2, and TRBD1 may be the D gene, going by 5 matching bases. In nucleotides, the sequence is TGTGCCAGCAGCCGCAGGGCTAACTATGGCTACACCTTC. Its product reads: CASSRRANYGYTF.